This T cell receptor beta chain derives from a study of response to subunit inactivated influenza vaccine. Germline lookup yields CDR1 LGHDT and CDR2 YNNKEL (reference sequence). This CDR3 comprises 16 residues. V was pared by 2 bases and J by 4 bases, with 17 bases between. MiXCR was run by TCRdb on the RT-PCR reads, yielding one entry per CDR3 protein. Of hundreds of thousands of distinct CDR3 sequences listed, 11% to 15% are singletons. The specimen was PBMCs from blood, collected 14 to 15 days before vaccination. The TCR was taken from a man between 50 and 59 years old who received an inactivated influenza vaccine. The chain employs TRBV3-1 and TRBJ2-5; D may match TRBD1 or TRBD2 (5 bases each). CDR3 DNA: TGTGCCAGCAGCCAATTCGGGACGGCGAGGGCAGAGACCCAGTACTTC. Translation: CASSQFGTARAETQYF.